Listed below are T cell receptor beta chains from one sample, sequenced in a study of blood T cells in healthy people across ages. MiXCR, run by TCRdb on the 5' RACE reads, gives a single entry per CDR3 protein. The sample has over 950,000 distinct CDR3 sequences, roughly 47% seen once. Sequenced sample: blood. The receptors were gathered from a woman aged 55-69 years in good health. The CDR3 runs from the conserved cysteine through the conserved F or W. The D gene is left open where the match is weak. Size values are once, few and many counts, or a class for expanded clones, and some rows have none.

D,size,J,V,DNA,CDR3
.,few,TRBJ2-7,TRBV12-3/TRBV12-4,TGTGCCAGCAGTAGAAGACCCTACGAGCAGTACTTC,CASSRRPYEQYF
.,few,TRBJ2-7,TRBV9,TGTGCCAGCAGCGTAGTTGGTAGTGGGGGTGAGCAGTACTTC,CASSVVGSGGEQYF
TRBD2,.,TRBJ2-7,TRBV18,TGTGCCAGCTCACGAACTAGCGGGACCTCTCGAGAGCAGTACTTC,CASSRTSGTSREQYF
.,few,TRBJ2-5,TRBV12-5,TGTGCTAGTGCCTTTGGGCAAAGGCCAGAGACCCAGTACTTC,CASAFGQRPETQYF
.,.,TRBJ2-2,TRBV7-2,TGTGCCAGCAGCTTAGCGATTGGGGGGAACATCGGGGAGCTGTTTTTT,CASSLAIGGNIGELFF
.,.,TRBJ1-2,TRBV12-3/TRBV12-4,TGTGCCAGCAGTTTTGCGGGGGGCCTCAACTATGGCTACACCTTC,CASSFAGGLNYGYTF
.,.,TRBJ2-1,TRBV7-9,TGTGCCAGCAGCCCCCAGTGGGGAGTGGTCGAGCAGTTCTTC,CASSPQWGVVEQFF
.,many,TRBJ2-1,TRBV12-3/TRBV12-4,TGTGCCAGCACCTCCCCAGGGTCGGGTTACAATGAGCAGTTCTTC,CASTSPGSGYNEQFF
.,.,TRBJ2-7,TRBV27,TGTGCCAGCAGGCAGGGATGCGAGCAGTACTTC,CASRQGCEQYF
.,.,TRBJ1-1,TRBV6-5,TGTGCCAGCAGTTACTCGGGGGGGGTTGAAGCTTTCTTT,CASSYSGGVEAFF
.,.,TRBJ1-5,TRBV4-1,TGCGCCAGCAGCCAAGAATATTATCAGCCCCAGCATTTT,CASSQEYYQPQHF
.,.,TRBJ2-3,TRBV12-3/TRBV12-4,TGTGCCAGCAGCAGAGCGACATCAGATACGCAGTATTTT,CASSRATSDTQYF
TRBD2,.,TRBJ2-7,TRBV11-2,TGTGCCAGCAGCCCCAATGGACTAGCGGGAGTACTCGAGCAGTACTTC,CASSPNGLAGVLEQYF
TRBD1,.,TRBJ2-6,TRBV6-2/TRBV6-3,TGTGCCAGCAGTGAGACAGGGGGGAACTCTGGGGCCAACGTCCTGACTTTC,CASSETGGNSGANVLTF
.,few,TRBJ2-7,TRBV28,TGTGCCAGCAGTTTGGGTAGGGACCCGCGCTACGAGCAGTACTTC,CASSLGRDPRYEQYF
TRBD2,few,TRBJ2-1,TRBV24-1,TGTGCCACCACTCGTGGTAGCGGGAGCGATGAGCAGTTCTTC,CATTRGSGSDEQFF
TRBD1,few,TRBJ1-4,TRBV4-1,TGCGCCAGCGGCCCCCGAAGGACAGGATCTGGTGCAACTAATGAAAAACTGTTTTTT,CASGPRRTGSGATNEKLFF
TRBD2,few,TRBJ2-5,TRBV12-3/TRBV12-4,TGTGCCAGCAGAGCAAGACTAGCGGGTAGAGAGACCCAGTACTTC,CASRARLAGRETQYF
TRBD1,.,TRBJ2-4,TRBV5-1,TGCGCCAGCAGCTTACCCGGGACAGCGGAAAACATTCAGTACTTC,CASSLPGTAENIQYF
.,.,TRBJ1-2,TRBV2,TGTGCCAGCAGTCAGACTAACGAACAGGGCTACACCTTC,CASSQTNEQGYTF
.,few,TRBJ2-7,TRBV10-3,TGTGCCATCACTGATTCTAGCTCGTCTCCCTACGAGCAGTACTTC,CAITDSSSSPYEQYF
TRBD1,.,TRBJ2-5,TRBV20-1,TGCAGTGCTCCCAAGACAGGGACAGCCCAAGAGACCCAGTACTTC,CSAPKTGTAQETQYF
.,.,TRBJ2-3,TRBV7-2,TGTGCCAGCACCCTTAGGAGAAGTACAGATACGCAGTATTTT,CASTLRRSTDTQYF
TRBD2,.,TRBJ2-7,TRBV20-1,TGCAGTGCTAGAGCTGCGGCGGGAGGGAACTACGAGCAGTACTTC,CSARAAAGGNYEQYF
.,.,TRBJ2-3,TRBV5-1,TGCGCCAGCAGCTTGGCTTCGCGGGGTCTCACAGATACGCAGTATTTT,CASSLASRGLTDTQYF
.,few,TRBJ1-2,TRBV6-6,TGTGCCAGCAGTCCTTTACCCGACAGTAACTATGGCTACACCTTC,CASSPLPDSNYGYTF
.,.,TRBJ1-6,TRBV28,TGTGCCAGCCAGTATACCGATAGCTCCTATAATTCACCCCTCCACTTT,CASQYTDSSYNSPLHF
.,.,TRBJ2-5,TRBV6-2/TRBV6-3,TGTGCCAGCAGTCAAGCGACGTATCAAGAGACCCAGTACTTC,CASSQATYQETQYF
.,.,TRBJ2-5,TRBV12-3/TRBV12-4,TGTGCCAGCAGTGTGGTACAGTCCTGGGAGACCCAGTACTTC,CASSVVQSWETQYF
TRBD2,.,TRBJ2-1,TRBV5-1,TGCGCCAGCAGCAACCGGGACACGGGACTAGCGGGAGGCGGTGAGCAGTTCTTC,CASSNRDTGLAGGGEQFF
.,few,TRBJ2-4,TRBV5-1,TGCGCCAGCAAGGTAGACCTAGCCAAAAACATTCAGTACTTC,CASKVDLAKNIQYF
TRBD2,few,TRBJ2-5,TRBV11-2,TGTGCCAGCTTGGGGGGGTATGGGACCCAGTACTTC,CASLGGYGTQYF
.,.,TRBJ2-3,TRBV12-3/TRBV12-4,TGTGCCAGCAGTTTTGTGGCAGATACGCAGTATTTT,CASSFVADTQYF
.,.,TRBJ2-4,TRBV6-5,TGTGCCAGCTCGGGGTTAGGGGAAAGGAACATTCAGTACTTC,CASSGLGERNIQYF
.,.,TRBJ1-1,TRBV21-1,TGTGCCAGACAGGGGCCCACTGAAGCTTTCTTT,CARQGPTEAFF
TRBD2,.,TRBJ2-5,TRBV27,TGTGCCAGCAGTGACTGGAGGGCGGGAGTGGTGGAGACCCAGTACTTC,CASSDWRAGVVETQYF